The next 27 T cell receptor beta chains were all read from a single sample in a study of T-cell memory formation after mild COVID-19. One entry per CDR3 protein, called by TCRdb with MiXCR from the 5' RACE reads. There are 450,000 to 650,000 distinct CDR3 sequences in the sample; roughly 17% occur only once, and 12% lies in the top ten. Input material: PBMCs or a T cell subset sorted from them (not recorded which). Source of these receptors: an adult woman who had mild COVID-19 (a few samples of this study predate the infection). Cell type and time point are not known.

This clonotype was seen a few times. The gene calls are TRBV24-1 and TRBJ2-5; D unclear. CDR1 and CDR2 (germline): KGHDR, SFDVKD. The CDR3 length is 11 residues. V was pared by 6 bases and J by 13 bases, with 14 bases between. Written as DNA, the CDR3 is TGTGCCACCAGTCACCGGAATAGTTTGTACTTC. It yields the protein CATSHRNSLYF.

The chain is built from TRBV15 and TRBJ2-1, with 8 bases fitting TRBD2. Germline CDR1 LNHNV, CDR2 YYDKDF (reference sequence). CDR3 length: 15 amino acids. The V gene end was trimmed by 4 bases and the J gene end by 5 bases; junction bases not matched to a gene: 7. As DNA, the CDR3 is TGTGCCACCAGCAAAGGGAGCGGGAGCCACAATGAGCAGTTCTTC. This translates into CATSKGSGSHNEQFF.

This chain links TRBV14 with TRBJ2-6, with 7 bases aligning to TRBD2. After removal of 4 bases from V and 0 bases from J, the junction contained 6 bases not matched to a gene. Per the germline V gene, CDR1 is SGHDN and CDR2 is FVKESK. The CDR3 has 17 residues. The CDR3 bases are TGTGCCAGCAGCCCCCACGGGGGGTACTCTGGGGCCAACGTCCTGACTTTC. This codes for CASSPHGGYSGANVLTF. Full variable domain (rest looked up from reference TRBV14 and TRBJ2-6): EAGVTQFPSHSVIEKGQTVTLRCDPISGHDNLYWYRRVMGKEIKFLLHFVKESKQDESGMPNNRFLAERTGGTYSTLKVQPAELEDSGVYFCASSPHGGYSGANVLTFGAGSRLTVL.

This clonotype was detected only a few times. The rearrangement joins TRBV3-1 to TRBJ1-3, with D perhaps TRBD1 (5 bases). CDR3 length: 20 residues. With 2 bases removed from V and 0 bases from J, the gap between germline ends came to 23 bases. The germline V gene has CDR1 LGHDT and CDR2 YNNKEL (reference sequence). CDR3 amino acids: CASSQHPGDLEDYSGNTIYF. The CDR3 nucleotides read TGTGCCAGCAGCCAACACCCTGGGGACCTCGAGGACTACTCTGGAAACACCATATATTTT.

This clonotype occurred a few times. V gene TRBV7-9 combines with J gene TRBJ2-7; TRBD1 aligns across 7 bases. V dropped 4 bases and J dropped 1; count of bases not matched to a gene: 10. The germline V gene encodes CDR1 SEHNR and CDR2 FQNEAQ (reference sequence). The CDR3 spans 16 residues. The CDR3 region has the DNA TGTGCCAGCAGCTCCCCCCGGGACAGTTTTTCCTACGAGCAGTACTTC. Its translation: CASSSPRDSFSYEQYF.

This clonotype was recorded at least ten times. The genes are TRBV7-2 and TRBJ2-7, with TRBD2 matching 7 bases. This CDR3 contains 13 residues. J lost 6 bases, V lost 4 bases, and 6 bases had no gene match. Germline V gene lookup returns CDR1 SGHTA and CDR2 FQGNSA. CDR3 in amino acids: CASSSGREAEQYF. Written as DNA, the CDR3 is TGTGCCAGCAGCTCCGGCCGGGAGGCCGAGCAGTACTTC.

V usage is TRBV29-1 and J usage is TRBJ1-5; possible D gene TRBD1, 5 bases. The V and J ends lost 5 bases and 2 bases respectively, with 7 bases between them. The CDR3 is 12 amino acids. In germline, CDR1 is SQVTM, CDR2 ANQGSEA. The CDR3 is CSVQGGNQPQHF. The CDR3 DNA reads TGCAGCGTTCAGGGCGGCAATCAGCCCCAGCATTTT.

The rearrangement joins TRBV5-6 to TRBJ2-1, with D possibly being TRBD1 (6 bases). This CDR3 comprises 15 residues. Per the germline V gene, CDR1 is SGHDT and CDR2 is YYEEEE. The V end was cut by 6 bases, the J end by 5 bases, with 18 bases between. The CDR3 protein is CASITGGGPNNEQFF. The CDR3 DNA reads TGTGCCAGCATAACCGGTGGGGGCCCAAACAATGAGCAGTTCTTC.

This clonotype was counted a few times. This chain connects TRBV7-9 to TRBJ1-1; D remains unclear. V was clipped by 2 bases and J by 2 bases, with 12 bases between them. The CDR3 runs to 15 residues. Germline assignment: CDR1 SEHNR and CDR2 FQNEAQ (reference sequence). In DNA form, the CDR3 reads TGTGCCAGCAGCTTACTCCCCGGCAGAAACACTGAAGCTTTCTTT. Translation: CASSLLPGRNTEAFF.

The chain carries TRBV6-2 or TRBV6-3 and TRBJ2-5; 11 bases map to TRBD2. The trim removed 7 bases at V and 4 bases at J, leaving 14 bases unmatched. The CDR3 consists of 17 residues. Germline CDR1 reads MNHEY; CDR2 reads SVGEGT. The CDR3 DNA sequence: TGTGCCAGCAAATTAGCGGGAGGGCCCTCCGGACGAGAGACCCAGTACTTC. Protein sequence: CASKLAGGPSGRETQYF.

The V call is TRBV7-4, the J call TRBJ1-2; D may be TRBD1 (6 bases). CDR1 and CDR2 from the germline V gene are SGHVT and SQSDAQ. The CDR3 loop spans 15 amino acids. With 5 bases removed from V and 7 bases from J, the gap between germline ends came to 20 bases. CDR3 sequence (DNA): TGTGCCAGCAGCCGAGAACGGTCTGGGGGCGGTGGCTACACCTTC. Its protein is CASSRERSGGGGYTF. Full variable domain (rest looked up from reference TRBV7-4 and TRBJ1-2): GAGVSQSPRYKVAKRGRDVALRCDSISGHVTLYWYRQTLGQGSEVLTYSQSDAQRDKSGRPSGRFSAERPERSVSTLKIQRTEQGDSAVYLCASSRERSGGGGYTFGSGTRLTVV.

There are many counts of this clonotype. The CDR3 loop reads CASSYGLGVSTDTQYF. In nucleotides, the CDR3 is TGTGCCAGCAGTTACGGATTGGGGGTTAGCACAGATACGCAGTATTTT. This chain connects TRBV6-5 to TRBJ2-3; D could derive from TRBD1 or TRBD2 (5 bases each). V shed 2 bases and J shed 0 bases, with 12 bases lying between them. CDR3 length: 16 residues. The germline V gene encodes CDR1 MNHEY and CDR2 SVGAGI.

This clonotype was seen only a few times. CDR3 nucleotide sequence: TGTGCCAGCAGCGATCCACCGGGACAGGGCAATGAGCAGTTCTTC. It encodes CASSDPPGQGNEQFF. This sequence joins TRBV5-6 and TRBJ2-1, with 9 positions matching TRBD1. Looked up from germline, CDR1 is SGHDT and CDR2 is YYEEEE. V was pared by 4 bases and J by 6 bases, with 8 bases of the junction left unmatched. CDR3 length: 15 amino acids.

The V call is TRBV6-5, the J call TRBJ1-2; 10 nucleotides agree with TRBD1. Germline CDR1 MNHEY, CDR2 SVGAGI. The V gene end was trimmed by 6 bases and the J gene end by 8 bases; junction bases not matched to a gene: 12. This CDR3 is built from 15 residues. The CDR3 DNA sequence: TGTGCCAGCAGACCTCAGGGACAGGGGTACCTAGGCTACACCTTC. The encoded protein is CASRPQGQGYLGYTF.

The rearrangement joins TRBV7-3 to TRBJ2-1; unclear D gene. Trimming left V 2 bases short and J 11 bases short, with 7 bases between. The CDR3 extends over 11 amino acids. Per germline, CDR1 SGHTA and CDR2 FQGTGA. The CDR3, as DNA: TGTGCCAGCAGCTTATCGGGCAAGCAGTTCTTC. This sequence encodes CASSLSGKQFF.

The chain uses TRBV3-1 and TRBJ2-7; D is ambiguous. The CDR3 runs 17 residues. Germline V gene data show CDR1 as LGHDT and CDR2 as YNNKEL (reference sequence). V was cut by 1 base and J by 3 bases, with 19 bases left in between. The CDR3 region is CASSQGGPHPSYYEQYF. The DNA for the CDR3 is TGTGCCAGCAGCCAAGGAGGTCCCCATCCCAGCTACTACGAGCAGTACTTC.

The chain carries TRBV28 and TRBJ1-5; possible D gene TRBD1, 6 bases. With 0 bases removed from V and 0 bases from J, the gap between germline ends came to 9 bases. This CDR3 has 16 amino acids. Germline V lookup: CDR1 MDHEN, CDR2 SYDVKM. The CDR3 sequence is CASSLWGAASNQPQHF. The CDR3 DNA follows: TGTGCCAGCAGTTTATGGGGGGCCGCTAGCAATCAGCCCCAGCATTTT.

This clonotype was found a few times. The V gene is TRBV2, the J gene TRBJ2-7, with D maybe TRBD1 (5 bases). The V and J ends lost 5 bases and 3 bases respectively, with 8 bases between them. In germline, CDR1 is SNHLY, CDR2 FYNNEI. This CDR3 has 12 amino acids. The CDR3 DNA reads TGTGCCAGCAGTTGGACACTCTACGAGCAGTACTTC. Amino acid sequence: CASSWTLYEQYF.

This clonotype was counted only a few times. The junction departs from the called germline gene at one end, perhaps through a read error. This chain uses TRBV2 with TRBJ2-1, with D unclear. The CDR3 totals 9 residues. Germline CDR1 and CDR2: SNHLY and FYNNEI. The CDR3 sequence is CARGNWAVF. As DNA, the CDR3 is TGTGCCAGAGGCAATTGGGCGGTCTTC.

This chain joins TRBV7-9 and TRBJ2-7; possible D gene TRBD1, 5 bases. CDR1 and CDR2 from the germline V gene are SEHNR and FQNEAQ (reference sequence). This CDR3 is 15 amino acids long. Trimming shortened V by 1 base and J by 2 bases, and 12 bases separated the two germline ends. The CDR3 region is CASSLVGRTPYEQYF. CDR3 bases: TGTGCCAGCAGCTTAGTTGGCCGGACACCCTACGAGCAGTACTTC.

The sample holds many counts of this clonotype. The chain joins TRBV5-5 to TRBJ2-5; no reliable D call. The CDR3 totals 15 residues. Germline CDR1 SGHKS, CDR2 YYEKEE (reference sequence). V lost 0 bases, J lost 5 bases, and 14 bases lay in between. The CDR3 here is CASSLALVYVETQYF. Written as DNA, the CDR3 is TGTGCCAGCAGCTTGGCCTTAGTTTATGTGGAGACCCAGTACTTC.

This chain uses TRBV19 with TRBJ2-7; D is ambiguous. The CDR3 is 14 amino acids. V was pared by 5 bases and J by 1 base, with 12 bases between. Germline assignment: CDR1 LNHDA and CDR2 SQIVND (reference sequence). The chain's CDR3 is CASSRSVWSYEQYF. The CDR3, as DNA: TGTGCCAGTAGTCGAAGTGTTTGGTCCTACGAGCAGTACTTC. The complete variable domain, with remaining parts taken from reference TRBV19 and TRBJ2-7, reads DGGITQSPKYLFRKEGQNVTLSCEQNLNHDAMYWYRQDPGQGLRLIYYSQIVNDFQKGDIAEGYSVSREKKESFPLTVTSAQKNPTAFYLCASSRSVWSYEQYFGPGTRLTVT.

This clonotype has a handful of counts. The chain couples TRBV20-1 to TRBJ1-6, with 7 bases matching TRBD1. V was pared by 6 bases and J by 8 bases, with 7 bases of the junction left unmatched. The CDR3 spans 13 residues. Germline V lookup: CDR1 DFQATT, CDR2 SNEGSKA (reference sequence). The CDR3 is CSAGRQGDSPLHF. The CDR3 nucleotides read TGCAGTGCCGGAAGACAGGGAGATTCACCCCTCCACTTT.

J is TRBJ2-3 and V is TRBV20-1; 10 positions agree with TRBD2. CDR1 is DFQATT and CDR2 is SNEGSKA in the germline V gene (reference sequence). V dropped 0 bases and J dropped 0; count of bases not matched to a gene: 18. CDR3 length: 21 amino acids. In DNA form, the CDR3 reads TGCAGTGCTAGAGATAAGCGCGCGCTAGCGGGAGCTTACTCGAGCACAGATACGCAGTATTTT. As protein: CSARDKRALAGAYSSTDTQYF.

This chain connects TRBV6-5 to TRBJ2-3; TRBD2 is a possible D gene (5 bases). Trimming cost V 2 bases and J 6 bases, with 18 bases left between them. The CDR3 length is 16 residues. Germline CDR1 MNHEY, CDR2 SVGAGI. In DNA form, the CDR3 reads TGTGCCAGCAGTTACCTAGGTCCCGGGGAAGGGGATACGCAGTATTTT. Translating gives CASSYLGPGEGDTQYF.

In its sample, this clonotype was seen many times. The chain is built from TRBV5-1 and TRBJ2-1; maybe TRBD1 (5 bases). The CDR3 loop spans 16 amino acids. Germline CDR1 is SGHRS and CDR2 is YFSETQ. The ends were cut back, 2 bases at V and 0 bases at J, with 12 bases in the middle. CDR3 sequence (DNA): TGCGCCAGCAGCTTTGCCCCAGGGATCTCCTACAATGAGCAGTTCTTC. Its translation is CASSFAPGISYNEQFF.

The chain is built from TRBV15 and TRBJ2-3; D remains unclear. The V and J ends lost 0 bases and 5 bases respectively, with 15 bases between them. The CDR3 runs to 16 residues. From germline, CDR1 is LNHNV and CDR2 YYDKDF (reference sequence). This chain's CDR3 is CATSRDNPVRGDTQYF. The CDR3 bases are TGTGCCACCAGCAGAGATAACCCAGTTCGTGGAGATACGCAGTATTTT.